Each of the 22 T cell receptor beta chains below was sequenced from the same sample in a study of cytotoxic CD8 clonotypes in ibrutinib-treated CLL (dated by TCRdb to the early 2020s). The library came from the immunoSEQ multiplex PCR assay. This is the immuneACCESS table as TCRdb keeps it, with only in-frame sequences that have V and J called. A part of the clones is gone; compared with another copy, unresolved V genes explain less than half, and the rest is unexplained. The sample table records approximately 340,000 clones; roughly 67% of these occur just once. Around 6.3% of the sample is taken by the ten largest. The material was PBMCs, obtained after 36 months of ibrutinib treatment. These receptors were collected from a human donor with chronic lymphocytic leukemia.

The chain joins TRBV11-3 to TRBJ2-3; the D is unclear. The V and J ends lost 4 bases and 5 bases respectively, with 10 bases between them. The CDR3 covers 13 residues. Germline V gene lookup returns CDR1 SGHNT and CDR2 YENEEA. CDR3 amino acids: CASSYDSGDTQYF. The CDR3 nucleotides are TGTGCCAGCAGCTACGATAGTGGAGATACGCAGTATTTT.

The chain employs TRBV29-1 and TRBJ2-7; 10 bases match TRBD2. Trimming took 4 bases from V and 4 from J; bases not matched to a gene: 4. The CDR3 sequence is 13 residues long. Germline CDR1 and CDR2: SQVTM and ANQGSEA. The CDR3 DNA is TGCAGCGTTGGGGGACTAGCGAAATACGAGCAGTACTTC. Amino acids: CSVGGLAKYEQYF.

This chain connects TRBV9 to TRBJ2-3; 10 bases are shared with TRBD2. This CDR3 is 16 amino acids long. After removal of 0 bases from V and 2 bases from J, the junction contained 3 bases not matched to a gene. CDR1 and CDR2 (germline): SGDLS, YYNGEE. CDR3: CASSVGTSGHTDTQYF. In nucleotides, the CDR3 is TGTGCCAGCAGCGTAGGGACTAGCGGCCACACAGATACGCAGTATTTT.

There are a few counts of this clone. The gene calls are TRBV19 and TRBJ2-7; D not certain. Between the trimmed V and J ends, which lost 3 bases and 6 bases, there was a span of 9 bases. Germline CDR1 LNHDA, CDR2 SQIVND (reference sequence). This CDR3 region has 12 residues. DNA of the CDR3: TGTGCCAGTAGTATCGGCAGGACCGAGCAGTACTTC. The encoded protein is CASSIGRTEQYF.

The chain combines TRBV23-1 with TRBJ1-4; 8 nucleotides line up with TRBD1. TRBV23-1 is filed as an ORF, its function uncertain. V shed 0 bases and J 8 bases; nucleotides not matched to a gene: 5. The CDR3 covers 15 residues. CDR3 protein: CASSQSTGAGEKLFF. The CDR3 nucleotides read TGCGCCAGCAGTCAATCGACAGGGGCAGGAGAAAAACTGTTTTTT.

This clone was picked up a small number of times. The DNA for the CDR3 is TGTGCCAGCAGTCCGAGGGGGGAATTCCACGAGCAGTACTTC. This sequence encodes CASSPRGEFHEQYF. The chain is built from TRBV11-2 and TRBJ2-7; D tentatively fits TRBD1 or TRBD2 (6 bases each). This CDR3 has 14 residues. The V end was cut by 6 bases, the J end by 5 bases, with 17 bases between. In germline, CDR1 is SGHAT, CDR2 FQNNGV.

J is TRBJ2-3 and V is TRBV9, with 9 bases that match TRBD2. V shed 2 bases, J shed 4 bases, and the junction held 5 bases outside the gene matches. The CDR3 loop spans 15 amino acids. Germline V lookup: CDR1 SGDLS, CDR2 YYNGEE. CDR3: CASSVGRGGPDTQYF. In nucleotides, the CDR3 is TGTGCCAGCAGCGTCGGGCGGGGGGGTCCAGATACGCAGTATTTT.

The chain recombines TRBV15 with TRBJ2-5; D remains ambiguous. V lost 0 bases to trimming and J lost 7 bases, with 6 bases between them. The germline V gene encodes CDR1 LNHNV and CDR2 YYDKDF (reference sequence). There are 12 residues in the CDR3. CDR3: CATSRDWATQYF. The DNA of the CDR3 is TGTGCCACCAGCAGAGATTGGGCGACCCAGTACTTC.

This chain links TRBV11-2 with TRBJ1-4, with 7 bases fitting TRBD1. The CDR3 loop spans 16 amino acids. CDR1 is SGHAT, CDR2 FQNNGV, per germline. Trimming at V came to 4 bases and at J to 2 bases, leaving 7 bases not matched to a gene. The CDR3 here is CASSYRGPLTNEKLFF. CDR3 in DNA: TGTGCCAGCAGCTACAGGGGACCACTGACTAATGAAAAACTGTTTTTT.

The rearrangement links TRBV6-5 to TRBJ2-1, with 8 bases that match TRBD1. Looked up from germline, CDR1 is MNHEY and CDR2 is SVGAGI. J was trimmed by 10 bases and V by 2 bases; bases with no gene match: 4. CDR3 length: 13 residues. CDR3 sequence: CASSYPGGGEQFF. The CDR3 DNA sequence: TGTGCCAGCAGTTACCCAGGGGGCGGGGAGCAGTTCTTC.

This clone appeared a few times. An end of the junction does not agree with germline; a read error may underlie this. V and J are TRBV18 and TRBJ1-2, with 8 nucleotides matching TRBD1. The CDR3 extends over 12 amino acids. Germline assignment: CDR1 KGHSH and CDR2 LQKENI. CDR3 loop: CASSPGGDRWIF. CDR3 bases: TGTGCCAGCTCACCGGGTGGGGACAGGTGGATCTTC.

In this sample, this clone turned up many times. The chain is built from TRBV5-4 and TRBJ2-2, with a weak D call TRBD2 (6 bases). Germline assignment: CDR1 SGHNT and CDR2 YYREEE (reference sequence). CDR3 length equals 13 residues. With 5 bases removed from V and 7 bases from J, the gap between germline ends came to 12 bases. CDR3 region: CASRWGVDGELFF. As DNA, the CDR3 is TGTGCCAGCAGATGGGGGGTTGACGGGGAGCTGTTTTTT.

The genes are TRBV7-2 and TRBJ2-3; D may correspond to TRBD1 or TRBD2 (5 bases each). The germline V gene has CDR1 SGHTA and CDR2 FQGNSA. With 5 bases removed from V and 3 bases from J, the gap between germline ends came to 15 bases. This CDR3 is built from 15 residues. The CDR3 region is CASSPGPRETDTQYF. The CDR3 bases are TGTGCCAGCAGCCCGGGACCCCGCGAGACAGATACGCAGTATTTT.

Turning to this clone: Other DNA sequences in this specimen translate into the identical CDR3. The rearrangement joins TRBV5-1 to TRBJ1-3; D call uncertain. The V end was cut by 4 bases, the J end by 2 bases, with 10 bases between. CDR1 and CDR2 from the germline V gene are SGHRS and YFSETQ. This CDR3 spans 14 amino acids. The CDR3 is CASSPRPPGNTIYF. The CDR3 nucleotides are TGCGCCAGCAGCCCACGGCCCCCTGGAAACACCATATATTTT.

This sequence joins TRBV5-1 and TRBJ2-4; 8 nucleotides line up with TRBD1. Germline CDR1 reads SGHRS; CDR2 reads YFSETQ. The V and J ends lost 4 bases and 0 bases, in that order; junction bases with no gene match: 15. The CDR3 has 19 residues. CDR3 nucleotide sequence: TGCGCCAGCAGCCCCCGGGGACAGGAAGCTACACTAGCCAAAAACATTCAGTACTTC. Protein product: CASSPRGQEATLAKNIQYF. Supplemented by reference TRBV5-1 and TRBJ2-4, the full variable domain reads KAGVTQTPRYLIKTRGQQVTLSCSPISGHRSVSWYQQTPGQGLQFLFEYFSETQRNKGNFPGRFSGRQFSNSRSEMNVSTLELGDSALYLCASSPRGQEATLAKNIQYFGAGTRLSVL.

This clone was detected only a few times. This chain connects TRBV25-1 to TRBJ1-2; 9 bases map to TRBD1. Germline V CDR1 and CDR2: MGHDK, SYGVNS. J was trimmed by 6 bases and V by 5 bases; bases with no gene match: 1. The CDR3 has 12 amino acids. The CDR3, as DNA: TGTGCCAGCAGTTGGACAGGGGATGGCTACACCTTC. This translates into CASSWTGDGYTF.

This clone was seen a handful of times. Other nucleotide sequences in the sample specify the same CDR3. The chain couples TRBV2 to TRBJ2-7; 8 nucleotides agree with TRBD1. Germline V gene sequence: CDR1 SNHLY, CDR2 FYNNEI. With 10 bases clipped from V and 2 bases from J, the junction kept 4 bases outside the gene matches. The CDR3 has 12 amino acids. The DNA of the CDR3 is TGTGCCACAGGACAGGGCCCCTACGAGCAGTACTTC. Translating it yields CATGQGPYEQYF. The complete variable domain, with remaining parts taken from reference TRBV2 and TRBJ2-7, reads EPEVTQTPSHQVTQMGQEVILRCVPISNHLYFYWYRQILGQKVEFLVSFYNNEISEKSEIFDDQFSVERPDGSNFTLKIRSTKLEDSAMYFCATGQGPYEQYFGPGTRLTVT.

Here the CDR3 reads CATSRDGTAGNTIYF. CDR3 nucleotides: TGTGCCACCAGCAGAGATGGGACAGCTGGAAACACCATATATTTT. This rearrangement joins TRBV15 to TRBJ1-3, with TRBD1 matching over 7 bases. V trimming: 0 bases; J trimming: 2 bases; junction bases outside the gene matches: 1. The CDR3 covers 15 residues. Germline V gene data show CDR1 as LNHNV and CDR2 as YYDKDF (reference sequence).

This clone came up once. The CDR3 protein is CASSRGRLPSNSPLHF. The DNA for the CDR3 is TGCGCCAGCAGCCGCGGACGGCTTCCTTCCAATTCACCCCTCCACTTT. V and J are TRBV4-1 and TRBJ1-6, with D unclear. Per germline, CDR1 MGHRA and CDR2 YSYEKL. V was trimmed by 4 bases and J by 7 bases, leaving 17 bases between them. CDR3 length: 16 residues.

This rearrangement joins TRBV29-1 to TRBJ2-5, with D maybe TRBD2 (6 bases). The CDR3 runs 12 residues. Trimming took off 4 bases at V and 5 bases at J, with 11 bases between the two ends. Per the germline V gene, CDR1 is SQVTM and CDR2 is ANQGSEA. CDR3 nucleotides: TGCAGCGTTGGACGGGAGCGGGAGACCCAGTACTTC. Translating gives CSVGRERETQYF.

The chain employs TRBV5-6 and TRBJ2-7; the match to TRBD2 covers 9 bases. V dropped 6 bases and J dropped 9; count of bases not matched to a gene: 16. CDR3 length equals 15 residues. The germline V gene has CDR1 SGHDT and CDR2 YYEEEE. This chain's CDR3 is CASTRGRGGYLVQYF. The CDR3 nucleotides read TGTGCCAGCACCCGTGGGCGGGGGGGCTATCTCGTGCAGTACTTC.

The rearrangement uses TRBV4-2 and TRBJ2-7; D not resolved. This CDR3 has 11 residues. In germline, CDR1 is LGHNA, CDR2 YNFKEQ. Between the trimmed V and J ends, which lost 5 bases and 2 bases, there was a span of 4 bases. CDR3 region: CASSSTYEQYF. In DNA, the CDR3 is TGTGCCAGCAGCTCGACCTACGAGCAGTACTTC.